A selection of T cell receptor beta chains follows, all from one sample in a study of CD8 T cells in Susac syndrome. TCRdb reanalysed the immunoSEQ multiplex PCR reads using MiXCR and keeps one entry per CDR3 protein. Counted here are about 180,000 distinct CDR3 sequences, 90% to 95% occurring once; the ten biggest clones make up roughly 0.12%. The material sequenced was CD4+ T cells from PBMCs. The source of these receptors is a human donor with Susac syndrome. Each CDR3 is given with its conserved first and last residue. D genes are given only for firm matches. Size values are once, few and many counts, or a class for expanded clones, and some rows have none.

cdr3_nt: TGTGCCAGCAGCTCTGGGAGCGCTGGGGCCAACGTCCTGACTTTC
cdr3_aa: CASSSGSAGANVLTF
j_call: TRBJ2-6
v_call: TRBV7-2
clone_size: -
cdr3_length: 15
d_call: -

cdr3_nt: TGTGCCAGCAGTTTTTATCGTCCACCCTACGAGCAGTACTTC
cdr3_aa: CASSFYRPPYEQYF
j_call: TRBJ2-7
v_call: TRBV12-3/TRBV12-4
clone_size: -
cdr3_length: 14
d_call: -

cdr3_nt: TGTGCCAGTGCAGGGGGCGCAGATGAAAAACTGTTTTTT
cdr3_aa: CASAGGADEKLFF
j_call: TRBJ1-4
v_call: TRBV19
clone_size: -
cdr3_length: 13
d_call: TRBD1

cdr3_nt: TGCAGCATAGCCGGGACAGAGAGCACAGATACGCAGTATTTT
cdr3_aa: CSIAGTESTDTQYF
j_call: TRBJ2-3
v_call: TRBV29-1
clone_size: -
cdr3_length: 14
d_call: TRBD1

cdr3_nt: TGCGCCAGCAGCCAAGAAATCATGGACTCCGAGCAGTTCTTC
cdr3_aa: CASSQEIMDSEQFF
j_call: TRBJ2-1
v_call: TRBV4-1
clone_size: -
cdr3_length: 14
d_call: -

cdr3_nt: TGTGCCAGCAGTTTAAGACTGGGATTTGGAAACACCATATATTTT
cdr3_aa: CASSLRLGFGNTIYF
j_call: TRBJ1-3
v_call: TRBV12-3/TRBV12-4
clone_size: -
cdr3_length: 15
d_call: -

cdr3_nt: TGTGCCAGCAGTTACTCGAGATCTCAGCCCCAGCATTTT
cdr3_aa: CASSYSRSQPQHF
j_call: TRBJ1-5
v_call: TRBV6-5
clone_size: -
cdr3_length: 13
d_call: -

cdr3_nt: TGTGCCAGCAGTTACTTTCGGGACAGGATCTCCTATGGCTACACCTTC
cdr3_aa: CASSYFRDRISYGYTF
j_call: TRBJ1-2
v_call: TRBV6-5
clone_size: once
cdr3_length: 16
d_call: TRBD1

cdr3_nt: TGCAGTGCTAGAGGCCGGGGCCCGGAAGATACGCAGTATTTT
cdr3_aa: CSARGRGPEDTQYF
j_call: TRBJ2-3
v_call: TRBV20-1
clone_size: -
cdr3_length: 14
d_call: -

cdr3_nt: TGTGCCAGCAGTACTGGGCAGGGTTTTACTGAAGCTTTCTTT
cdr3_aa: CASSTGQGFTEAFF
j_call: TRBJ1-1
v_call: TRBV3-1
clone_size: -
cdr3_length: 14
d_call: -

cdr3_nt: TGTGCCAGCAGCGTTTTGACCGAGGCGGGGGAGCTGTTTTTT
cdr3_aa: CASSVLTEAGELFF
j_call: TRBJ2-2
v_call: TRBV9
clone_size: -
cdr3_length: 14
d_call: -